The T cell receptor beta chain under discussion was sequenced for a study of CD8+ T cells in alopecia areata. Sampling of alopecia areata patients yielded lesional scalp punch biopsies as well as peripheral blood. Germline V gives CDR1 KGHSH, CDR2 LQKENI. Trimming stripped 1 base from V and 2 bases from J, with 9 bases between. There are 14 residues in the CDR3. A note on this clone: The same CDR3 also results from other DNA sequences found in this sample.

As the sequencing template, cDNA was produced by extracting RNA and reverse transcribing it. TCRdb keeps only in-frame clones here, not all; method: immunoSEQ multiplex PCR. The sample holds some 10,000 clones, 50% to 70% seen once. The rearrangement uses TRBV18 and TRBJ2-7, with D tentatively TRBD1 (6 bases). The source material was skin. The receptor comes from a human donor with alopecia areata. CDR3 sequence (DNA): TGTGCCAGCTCACCACGGCAGGGGACCTACGAGCAGTACTTC. It is translated as CASSPRQGTYEQYF.